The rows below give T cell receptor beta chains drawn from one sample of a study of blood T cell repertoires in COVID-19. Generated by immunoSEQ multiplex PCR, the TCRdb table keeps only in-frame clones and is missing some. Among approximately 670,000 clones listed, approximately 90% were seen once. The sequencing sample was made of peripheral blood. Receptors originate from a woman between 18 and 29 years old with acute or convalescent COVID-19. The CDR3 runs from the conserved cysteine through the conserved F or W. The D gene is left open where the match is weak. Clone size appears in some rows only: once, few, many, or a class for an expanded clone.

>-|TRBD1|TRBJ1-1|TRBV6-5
TGTGCCAGCAGTTATGGACAGGGACTCACTGAAGCTTTCTTT
CASSYGQGLTEAFF
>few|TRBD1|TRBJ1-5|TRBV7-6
TGTGCCAGCAGCTTAGTGGCAGGGGGCTACAATCAGCCCCAGCATTTT
CASSLVAGGYNQPQHF
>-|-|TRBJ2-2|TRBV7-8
TGTGCCAGCAGCTTAGTACGGGGAGTCGTCGGGGAGCTGTTTTTT
CASSLVRGVVGELFF
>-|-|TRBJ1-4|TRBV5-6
TGTGCCAGCAGCTTGAACAGGGCCATTAATGAAAAACTGTTTTTT
CASSLNRAINEKLFF
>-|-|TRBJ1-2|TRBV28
TGTGCCAGCAGTTCCCCCCTTCTCTATGGCTACACCTTC
CASSSPLLYGYTF
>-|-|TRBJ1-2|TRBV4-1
TGCGCCAGCAGCCAAGTGACCGGGCGAGGGGGCTACACCTTC
CASSQVTGRGGYTF
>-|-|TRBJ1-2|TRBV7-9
TGTGCCAGCAGCACCTCAGGGGTGGAAGGCTACACCTTC
CASSTSGVEGYTF
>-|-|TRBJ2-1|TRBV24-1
TGTGCCACCAGTGATCTTCGAGGGGGGGATGGCTCCTACAATGAGCAGTTCTTC
CATSDLRGGDGSYNEQFF
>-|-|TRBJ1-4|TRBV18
TGTGCCAGCTCACCTCAGGGGATAGCGGAAAAACTGTTTTTT
CASSPQGIAEKLFF
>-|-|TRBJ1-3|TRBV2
TGTGCCAGCAGTTTACCCGTTAGTTTAAACACCATATATTTT
CASSLPVSLNTIYF
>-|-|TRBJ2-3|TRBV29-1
TGCAGCGTTGTGGTAGACTATACAGATACGCAGTATTTT
CSVVVDYTDTQYF
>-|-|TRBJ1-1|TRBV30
TGTGCCTGGAGTGTACGGAGTATAAACACTGAAGCTTTCTTT
CAWSVRSINTEAFF
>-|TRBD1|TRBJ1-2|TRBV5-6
TGTGCCAGCAGCCCGGGACAGGTCGCTTATGGCTACACCTTC
CASSPGQVAYGYTF
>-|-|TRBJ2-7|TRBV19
TGTGCCAGTAGTATGAGTACAGGGCCACCCTACGAGCAGTACTTC
CASSMSTGPPYEQYF
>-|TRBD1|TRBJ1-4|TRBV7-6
TGTGCCAGCAGCTACAGGGGGGTAGGGGAAAAACTGTTTTTT
CASSYRGVGEKLFF
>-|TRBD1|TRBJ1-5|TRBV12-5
TGTGCTAGTGGTCCGGACAGGGTTAACCAGCCCCAGCATTTT
CASGPDRVNQPQHF
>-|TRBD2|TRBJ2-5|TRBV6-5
TGTGCCAGCAGCCTCCTCGCGGGGGGCCAAGAGACCCAGTACTTC
CASSLLAGGQETQYF
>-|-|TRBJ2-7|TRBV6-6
TGTGCCAGCAGCCCTCGACAGGGAGGCACCTACGAGCAGTACTTC
CASSPRQGGTYEQYF
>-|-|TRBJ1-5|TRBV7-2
TGTGCCAGCAGCTTAAAGGGAGGTGATCAGCCCCAGCATTTT
CASSLKGGDQPQHF
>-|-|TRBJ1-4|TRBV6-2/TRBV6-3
TGTGCCAGCAGTTACGCGGGGAGGGATGAAAAACTGTTTTTT
CASSYAGRDEKLFF
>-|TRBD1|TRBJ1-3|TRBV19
TGTGCCAGTAGTAGAAGGGGGGACAGCTCTGGAAACACCATATATTTT
CASSRRGDSSGNTIYF
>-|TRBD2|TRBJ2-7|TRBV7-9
TGTGCCAGCAGCTTCCCCCGCGGGGGAAGCTCCTACGAGCAGTACTTC
CASSFPRGGSSYEQYF
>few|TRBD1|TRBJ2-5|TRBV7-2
TGTGCCAGCAGCTCCACCGCCAGGGGGCGAGAGACCCAGTACTTC
CASSSTARGRETQYF
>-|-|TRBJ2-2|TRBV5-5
TGTGCCAGCAGCGCACAGGGTTTGCCCGGGGAGCTGTTTTTT
CASSAQGLPGELFF
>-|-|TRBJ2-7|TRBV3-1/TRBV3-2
TGTGCCAGCAGCCAAGATCGCGAGCAGTACTTC
CASSQDREQYF
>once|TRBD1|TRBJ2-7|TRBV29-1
TGCAGCGTTGTACGGGACAGCCTCGAGCAGTACTTC
CSVVRDSLEQYF
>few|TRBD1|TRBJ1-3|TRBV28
TGTGCCAGCAGTTTCAACAGGGGGAAGAGGAACACCATATATTTT
CASSFNRGKRNTIYF
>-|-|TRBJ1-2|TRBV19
TGTGCCAGTAGTAAAAACGGACAGTACTCTGGCTACACCTTC
CASSKNGQYSGYTF
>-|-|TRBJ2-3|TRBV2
TGTGCCAGCAAGGAGGGCTCCCATGGGGATACGCAGTATTTT
CASKEGSHGDTQYF
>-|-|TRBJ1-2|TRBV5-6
TGTGCCAGCAGCCCGGACCTCAGGGGCGGACTTGGCTACACCTTC
CASSPDLRGGLGYTF
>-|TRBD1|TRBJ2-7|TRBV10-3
TGTGCCATCAGCCCAGGGGGCGGCTACGAGCAGTACTTC
CAISPGGGYEQYF
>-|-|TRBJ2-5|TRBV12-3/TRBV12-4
TGTGCCAGCAGTTTCGCACAACAAGAGACCCAGTACTTC
CASSFAQQETQYF
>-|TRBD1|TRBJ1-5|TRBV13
TGTGCCAGCAGCTGGAGTCTACAGGGGTCTCAGCCCCAGCATTTT
CASSWSLQGSQPQHF
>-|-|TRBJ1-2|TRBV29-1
TGCAGCGTCGGGGGGACGACCTATGGCTACACCTTC
CSVGGTTYGYTF
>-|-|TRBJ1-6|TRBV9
TGTGCCAGCAGCGTCATGACAGACGCGAATTCACCCCTCCACTTT
CASSVMTDANSPLHF
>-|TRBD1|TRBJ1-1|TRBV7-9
TGTGCCAGCAGCTTAAGATTAGGGTGGGCAGGGGGCATGGACACTGAAGCTTTCTTT
CASSLRLGWAGGMDTEAFF
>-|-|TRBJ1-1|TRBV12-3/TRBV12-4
TGTGCCAGCGCCCTGAGTTTGGTTAAAGCTTTCTTT
CASALSLVKAFF
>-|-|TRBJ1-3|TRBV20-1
TGCAGTGCTATATCTGGAAACACCATATATTTT
CSAISGNTIYF
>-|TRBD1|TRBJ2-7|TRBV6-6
TGTGCCAGCAGTCGAACAAGACAGGGGGTTCACTACGAGCAGTACTTC
CASSRTRQGVHYEQYF
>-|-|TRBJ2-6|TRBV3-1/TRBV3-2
TGTGCCAGCAGCCAAGGGCACCGGGGATACTCTGGGGCCAACGTCCTGACTTTC
CASSQGHRGYSGANVLTF
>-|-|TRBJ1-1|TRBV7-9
TGTGCCAGCAGCTATAGTCCCTCAGACAGTGGGGCTTTCTTT
CASSYSPSDSGAFF
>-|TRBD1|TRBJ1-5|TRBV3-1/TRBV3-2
TGTGCCAGCAGCGCCGATAAGGGGACAGGGTCTCAGCAGCCCCAGCATTTT
CASSADKGTGSQQPQHF
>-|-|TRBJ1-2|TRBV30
TGTGCCTGGAGTGTGCGGGTTCCTAACTATGGCTACACCTTC
CAWSVRVPNYGYTF
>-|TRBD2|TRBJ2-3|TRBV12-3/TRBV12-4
TGTGCCAGCAGGGACTCCGGGGAGGGTACGCAGTATTTT
CASRDSGEGTQYF
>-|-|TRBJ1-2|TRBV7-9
TGTGCCAGCAGCCAAAAGGAGGGAGGGATCTATGGCTACACCTTC
CASSQKEGGIYGYTF
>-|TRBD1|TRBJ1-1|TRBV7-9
TGTGCCAGCAGCTTAGTGCAGGGGGCGCGGACTGAAGCTTTCTTT
CASSLVQGARTEAFF
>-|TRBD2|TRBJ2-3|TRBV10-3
TGTGCCATCAGTGAGCCTCTAGCGGGGGGAGATACGCAGTATTTT
CAISEPLAGGDTQYF
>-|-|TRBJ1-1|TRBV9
TGTGCCAGCAGCGTACAATCCAAGAGAGGAGAATCTGAAGCTTTCTTT
CASSVQSKRGESEAFF
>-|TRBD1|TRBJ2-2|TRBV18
TGTGCCAGCTCACCACTTGGGACAGGGGCTGTCACCGGGGAGCTGTTTTTT
CASSPLGTGAVTGELFF
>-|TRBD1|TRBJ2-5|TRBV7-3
TGTGCCAGCAGCTTAAAATCCCCGGGACAGGGATGGGAGACCCAGTACTTC
CASSLKSPGQGWETQYF
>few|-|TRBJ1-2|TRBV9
TGTGCCAGCAGCGTTGGGGGACACGGTAGGAACTATGGCTACACCTTC
CASSVGGHGRNYGYTF
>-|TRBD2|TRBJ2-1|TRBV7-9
TGTGCCAGCAGCTTAGAGCGGGGGGCCCACAATGAGCAGTTCTTC
CASSLERGAHNEQFF
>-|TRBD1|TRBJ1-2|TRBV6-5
TGTGCCAGCAGTTACAGGGACAGGGGGTTTGGCTACACCTTC
CASSYRDRGFGYTF
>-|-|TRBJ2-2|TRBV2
TGTGCCAGCAGTGAGTCCGGACTGGCTGTTATCACCGGGGAGCTGTTTTTT
CASSESGLAVITGELFF
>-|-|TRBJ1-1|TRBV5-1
TGCGCCAGCAGGGGAGATAGACCGGACACTGAAGCTTTCTTT
CASRGDRPDTEAFF
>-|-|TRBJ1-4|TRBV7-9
TGTGCCAGCAGCTTAGGAATAAGGCGCCTAGAGGATGAAAAACTGTTTTTT
CASSLGIRRLEDEKLFF
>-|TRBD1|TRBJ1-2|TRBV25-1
TGTGCCAGCAATCCTGGACAGGGGGCGTGGGGCTACACCTTC
CASNPGQGAWGYTF